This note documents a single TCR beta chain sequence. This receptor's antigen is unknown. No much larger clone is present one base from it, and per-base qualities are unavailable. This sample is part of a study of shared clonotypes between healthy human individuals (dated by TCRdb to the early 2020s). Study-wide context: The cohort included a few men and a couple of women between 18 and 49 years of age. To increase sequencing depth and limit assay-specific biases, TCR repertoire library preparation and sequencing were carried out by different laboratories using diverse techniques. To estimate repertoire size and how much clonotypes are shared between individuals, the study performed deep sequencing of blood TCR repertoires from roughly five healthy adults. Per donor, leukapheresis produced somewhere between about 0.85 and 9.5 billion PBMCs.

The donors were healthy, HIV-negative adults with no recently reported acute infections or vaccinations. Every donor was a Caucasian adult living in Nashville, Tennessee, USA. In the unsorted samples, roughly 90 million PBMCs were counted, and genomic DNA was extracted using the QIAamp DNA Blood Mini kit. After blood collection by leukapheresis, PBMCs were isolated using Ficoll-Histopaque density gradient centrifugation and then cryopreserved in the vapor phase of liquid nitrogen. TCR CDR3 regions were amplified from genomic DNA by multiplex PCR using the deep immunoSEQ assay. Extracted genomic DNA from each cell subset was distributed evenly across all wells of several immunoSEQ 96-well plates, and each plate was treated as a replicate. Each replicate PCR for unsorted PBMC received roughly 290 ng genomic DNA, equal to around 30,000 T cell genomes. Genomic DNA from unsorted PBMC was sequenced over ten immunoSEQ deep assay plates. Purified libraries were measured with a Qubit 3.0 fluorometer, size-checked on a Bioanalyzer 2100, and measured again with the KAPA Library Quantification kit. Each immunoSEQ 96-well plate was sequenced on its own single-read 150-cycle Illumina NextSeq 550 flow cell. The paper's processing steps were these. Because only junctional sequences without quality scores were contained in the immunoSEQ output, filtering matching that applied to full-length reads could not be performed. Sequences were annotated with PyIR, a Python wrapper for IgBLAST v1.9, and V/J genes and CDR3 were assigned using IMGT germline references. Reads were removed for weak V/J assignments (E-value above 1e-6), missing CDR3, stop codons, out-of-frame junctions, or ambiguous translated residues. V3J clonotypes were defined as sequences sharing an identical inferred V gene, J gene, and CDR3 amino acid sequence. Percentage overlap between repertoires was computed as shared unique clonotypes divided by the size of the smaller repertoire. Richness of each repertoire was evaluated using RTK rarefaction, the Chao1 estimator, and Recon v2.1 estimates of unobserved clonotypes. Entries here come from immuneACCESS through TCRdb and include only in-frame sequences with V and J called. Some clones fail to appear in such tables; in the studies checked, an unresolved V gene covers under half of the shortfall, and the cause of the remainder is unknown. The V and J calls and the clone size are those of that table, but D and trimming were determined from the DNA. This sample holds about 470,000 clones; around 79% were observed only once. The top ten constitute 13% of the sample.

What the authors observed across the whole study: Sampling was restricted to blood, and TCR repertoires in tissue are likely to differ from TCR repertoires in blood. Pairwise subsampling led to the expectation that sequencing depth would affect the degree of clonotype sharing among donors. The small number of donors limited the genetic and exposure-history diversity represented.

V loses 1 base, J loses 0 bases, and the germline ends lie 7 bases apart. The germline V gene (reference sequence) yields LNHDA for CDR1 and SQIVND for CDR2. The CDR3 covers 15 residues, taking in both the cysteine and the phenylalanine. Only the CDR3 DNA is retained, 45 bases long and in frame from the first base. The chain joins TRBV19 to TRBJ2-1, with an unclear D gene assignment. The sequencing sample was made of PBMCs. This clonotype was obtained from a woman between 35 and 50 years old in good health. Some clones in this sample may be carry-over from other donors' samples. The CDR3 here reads CASSIAPSSYNEQFF. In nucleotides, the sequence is TGTGCCAGTAGTATAGCCCCGAGCTCCTACAATGAGCAGTTCTTC. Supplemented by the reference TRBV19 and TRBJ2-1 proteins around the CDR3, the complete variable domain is DGGITQSPKYLFRKEGQNVTLSCEQNLNHDAMYWYRQDPGQGLRLIYYSQIVNDFQKGDIAEGYSVSREKKESFPLTVTSAQKNPTAFYLCASSIAPSSYNEQFFGPGTRLTVL.